The 15 T cell receptor beta chains below all came from one sample that was sequenced in a study of blood T cell repertoires in COVID-19. Method: immunoSEQ multiplex PCR; TCRdb's copy keeps in-frame clones and lacks some. There are tens of thousands of clones in the sample; around 84% occur only once, and 6.9% lies in the top ten. Sequencing was performed on peripheral blood. The receptors derive from a middle-aged man with active COVID-19.

The chain uses TRBV2 and TRBJ2-5; perhaps TRBD2 as D (5 bases). The CDR3 contains 14 residues. Per germline, CDR1 SNHLY and CDR2 FYNNEI. Trimming cost V 8 bases and J 5 bases, with 18 bases left between them. Here the CDR3 reads CASQPVGRGETQYF. Written as DNA, the CDR3 is TGTGCCAGCCAACCCGTAGGCCGAGGGGAGACCCAGTACTTC.

V usage is TRBV24-1 and J usage is TRBJ2-1; 11 bases are a match to TRBD2. J gave up 4 bases and V 2 bases, and 12 bases lay outside the gene matches. Germline V gene lookup returns CDR1 KGHDR and CDR2 SFDVKD. The CDR3 spans 19 residues. The CDR3 reads CATSDSPGVAGGHYNEQFF. DNA for the CDR3: TGTGCCACCAGTGATTCACCGGGGGTAGCGGGAGGGCATTACAATGAGCAGTTCTTC.

The rearrangement joins TRBV7-8 to TRBJ2-7; 9 positions agree with TRBD1. The ends lost 4 bases at V and 3 bases at J; junction bases unmatched: 7. This CDR3 contains 15 residues. Germline V gives CDR1 SGHVS, CDR2 FQNEAQ. The CDR3 DNA reads TGTGCCAGCAGCTCCGGGACAGGGATATTCTACGAGCAGTACGTC. This sequence encodes CASSSGTGIFYEQYV.

The chain employs TRBV24-1 and TRBJ2-7, with 8 bases lining up with TRBD2. CDR1 is KGHDR and CDR2 is SFDVKD in the germline V gene. Trimming took 3 bases from V and 1 from J; bases not matched to a gene: 13. The CDR3 covers 18 residues. For the CDR3, the DNA is TGTGCCACCAGTGATCCATTTGCCTCGGGACTAGAATCCTACGAGCAGTACTTC. It is translated as CATSDPFASGLESYEQYF.

The chain recombines TRBV19 with TRBJ1-3; D not certain. The CDR3 contains 15 residues. The ends were cut back, 0 bases at V and 0 bases at J, with 6 bases in the middle. Looked up from germline, CDR1 is LNHDA and CDR2 is SQIVND (reference sequence). For the CDR3, the DNA is TGTGCCAGTAGTATAGACAGCGGCTCTGGAAACACCATATATTTT. The encoded protein is CASSIDSGSGNTIYF.

This chain connects TRBV19 to TRBJ1-4, with 7 nucleotides matching TRBD1. The germline CDR1 and CDR2 sequences are LNHDA and SQIVND (reference sequence). The CDR3 consists of 17 residues. V shed 3 bases, J shed 1 base, and the junction held 8 bases outside the gene matches. In DNA form, the CDR3 reads TGTGCCAGTAGTATTGGGCGACAGGGTGAAACTAATGAAAAACTGTTTTTT. It is translated as CASSIGRQGETNEKLFF.

The chain recombines TRBV3-1 (or the pseudogene TRBV3-2) with TRBJ2-1, with TRBD2 matching 12 bases. The germline V gene encodes CDR1 LGHDT and CDR2 YNNKEL (reference sequence). The J segment lost 7 bases and the V segment lost 0 bases, leaving 4 bases of the junction unmatched. The CDR3 is 16 amino acids. The CDR3 nucleotides read TGTGCCAGCAGCCAAGATCGCCTAGCGGGAGGGAATGAGCAGTTCTTC. It is translated as CASSQDRLAGGNEQFF.

The chain links TRBV7-9 to TRBJ2-5; 9 bases map to TRBD2. Per germline, CDR1 SEHNR and CDR2 FQNEAQ (reference sequence). The CDR3 spans 16 residues. Germline trimming cut 4 bases from V and 0 bases from J; bases unmatched to any gene: 6. The CDR3 here is CASSSLAGGYQETQYF. CDR3 in DNA: TGTGCCAGCAGCTCCCTTGCGGGAGGGTACCAAGAGACCCAGTACTTC.

This clone was counted a single time. The rearrangement links TRBV6-5 to TRBJ2-2; D possibly corresponds to TRBD2 (7 bases). V lost 4 bases to trimming and J lost 5 bases, with 11 bases between them. Germline CDR1 is MNHEY and CDR2 is SVGAGI. This CDR3 comprises 14 residues. As DNA, the CDR3 is TGTGCCAGCAGTTTGAGGGGGGGGACCGGGGAGCTGTTTTTT. Residues: CASSLRGGTGELFF.

The rearrangement links TRBV5-1 to TRBJ2-7; TRBD2 aligns across 12 bases. This CDR3 has 15 amino acids. CDR1 and CDR2 from the germline V gene are SGHRS and YFSETQ. Trimming removed 4 bases from V and 2 bases from J; junction bases left unmatched: 4. The CDR3 spells CASSAGLAGTYEQYF. CDR3 in DNA: TGCGCCAGCAGCGCAGGACTAGCGGGGACCTACGAGCAGTACTTC.

The J gene is TRBJ1-5, the V gene TRBV6-1; D is unresolved. Germline lookup yields CDR1 MNHNS and CDR2 SASEGT. Trimming took 2 bases from V and 3 from J, leaving 5 bases between them. The CDR3 covers 13 residues. The CDR3 protein is CASSETFNQPQHF. For the CDR3, the DNA is TGTGCCAGCAGTGAAACTTTCAATCAGCCCCAGCATTTT.

V gene TRBV4-1 combines with J gene TRBJ1-2, with 12 bases that match TRBD1. From germline, CDR1 is MGHRA and CDR2 YSYEKL. CDR3 length: 15 amino acids. V gave up 3 bases and J gave up 5 bases; unmatched junction bases: 4. As DNA, the CDR3 is TGCGCCAGCAGCCAGGGACAGGGGGCGAATTATGGCTACACCTTC. It codes for CASSQGQGANYGYTF.

V and J are TRBV18 and TRBJ1-1, with D maybe TRBD1 (6 bases). Germline values: CDR1 KGHSH, CDR2 LQKENI. V lost 3 bases and J lost 2, with 16 bases in between. The CDR3 spans 16 residues. The CDR3, as DNA: TGTGCCAGCTCACCGAAAAGACAGGCCCCTAACACTGAAGCTTTCTTT. Translation gives CASSPKRQAPNTEAFF.

J is TRBJ2-1 and V is TRBV19; tentatively, D is TRBD1 (6 bases). The CDR3 totals 13 residues. The ends were cut back, 5 bases at V and 6 bases at J, with 11 bases in the middle. Germline V gene sequence: CDR1 LNHDA, CDR2 SQIVND (reference sequence). The CDR3 spells CASSRDTINEQFF. CDR3 coding DNA: TGTGCCAGTAGTCGGGACACTATCAATGAGCAGTTCTTC.

The table lists this clone with a count of one. The chain employs TRBV27 and TRBJ2-1; 10 nucleotides line up with TRBD1. The trim removed 6 bases at V and 4 bases at J, leaving 12 bases unmatched. Per germline, CDR1 MNHEY and CDR2 SMNVEV (reference sequence). CDR3 length: 17 residues. The CDR3 sequence is CASSRIEWGQGYNEQFF. CDR3 in DNA: TGTGCCAGCAGCCGGATCGAGTGGGGACAGGGGTACAATGAGCAGTTCTTC.